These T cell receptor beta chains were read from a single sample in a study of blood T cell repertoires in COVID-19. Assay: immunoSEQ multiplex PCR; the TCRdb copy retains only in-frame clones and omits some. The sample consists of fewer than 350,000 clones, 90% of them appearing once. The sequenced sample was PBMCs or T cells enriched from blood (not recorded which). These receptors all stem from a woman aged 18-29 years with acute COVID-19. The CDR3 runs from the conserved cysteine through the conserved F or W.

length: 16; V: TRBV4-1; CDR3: CASSQGEGPKNYEQYF
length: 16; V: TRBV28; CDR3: CASSFNDPGGLGEQYF
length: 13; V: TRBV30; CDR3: CAWSWDSRGIQYF
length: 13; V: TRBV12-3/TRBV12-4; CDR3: CASTAGTYNEQFF
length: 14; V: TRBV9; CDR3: CASAGEIYTGELFF
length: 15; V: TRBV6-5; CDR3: CASSSSGTGERKLFF
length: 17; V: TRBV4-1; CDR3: CASSLLPHGTGAYEQYF
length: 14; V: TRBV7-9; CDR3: CASSLERHTGELFF
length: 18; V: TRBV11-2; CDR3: CASSLGLLAELSTDTQYF
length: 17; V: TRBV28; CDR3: CAAGGRVRTPSYNEQFF
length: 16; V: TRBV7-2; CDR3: CASSLAPILRNYEQYF
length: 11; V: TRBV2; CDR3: CASWGRTEAFF
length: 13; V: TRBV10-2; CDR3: CATQWGGQETQYF
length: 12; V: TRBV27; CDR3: CASNPTRETQYF
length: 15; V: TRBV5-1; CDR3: CASIGTAIPGNTIYF
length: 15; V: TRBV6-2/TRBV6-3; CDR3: CASSFRAYSNQPQHF
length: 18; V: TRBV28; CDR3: CASATMSSLRAPNQPQHF
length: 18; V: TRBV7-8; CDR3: CASSSTGLAGEVTGELFF
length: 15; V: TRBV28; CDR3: CASSAVSSYNSPLHF
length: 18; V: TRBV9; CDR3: CASSAHPSKPGKDNEQFF
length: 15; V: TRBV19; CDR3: CASSISGTGAYEQYF
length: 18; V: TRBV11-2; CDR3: CASSLRGLAGVGYNEQFF
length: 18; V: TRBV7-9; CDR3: CASSTTEPGSGRVYEQYF
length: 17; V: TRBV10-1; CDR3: CASSDAVGGTSGNEQFF
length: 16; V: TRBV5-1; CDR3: CASSLNSGRRTGELFF
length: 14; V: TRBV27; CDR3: CASSPEGDLNEAFF
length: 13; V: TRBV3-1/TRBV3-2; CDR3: CASSQEQRYEQYF
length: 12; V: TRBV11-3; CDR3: CASSSDREVQFF
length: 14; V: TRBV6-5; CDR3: CASSSLGGGYGYTF
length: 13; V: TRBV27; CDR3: CASSLRGDEKLFF
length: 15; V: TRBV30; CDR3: CAWRLAGGSTDTQYF
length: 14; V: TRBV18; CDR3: CASSYRGNTGELFF
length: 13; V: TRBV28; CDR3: CASSFSGNTEAFF
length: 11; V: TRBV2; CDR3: CAREAVLGYTF
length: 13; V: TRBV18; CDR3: CASSPREGNEQYF
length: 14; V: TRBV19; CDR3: CASSIDDRIYGYTF
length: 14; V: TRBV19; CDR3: CASSRQGKNTEAFF
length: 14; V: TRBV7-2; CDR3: CASSSTRLAYEQYF
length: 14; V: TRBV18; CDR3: CASSPQDRNQPQHF
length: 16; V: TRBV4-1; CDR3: CASSQGGRASTDTQYF
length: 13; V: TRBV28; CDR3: CASRDRVSWTQYF
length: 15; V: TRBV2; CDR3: CASSLLAGGSGELFF
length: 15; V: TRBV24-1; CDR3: CAPITRCYSNQPQHF
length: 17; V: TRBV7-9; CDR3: CASSLSLGPGSYNEQFF
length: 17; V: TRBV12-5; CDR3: CASGNSQRLAGTDTQYF
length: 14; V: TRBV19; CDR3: CASRQLGAKNIQYF